This is a list of T cell receptor beta chains from one sample in a study of post-analysis software for immune sequencing data. TCRdb called the PCR reads again in MiXCR, with one record for every CDR3 protein. The table has about 820,000 distinct CDR3 sequences, about 57% seen once. The sample taken for sequencing was blood. The receptors derive from a girl under 18 with multiple sclerosis. Both conserved end residues are part of each CDR3. The D gene is left open where the match is weak. The size of a clone is reported for some rows only, either as once, few or many, or as a class for expanded clones.

D | J | size | V | DNA | CDR3
TRBD1 | TRBJ2-1 | few | TRBV29-1 | TGCAGCGGGGGCAGCCTAGGGACAGGGAAGCAGTTCTTC | CSGGSLGTGKQFF
. | TRBJ2-1 | few | TRBV29-1 | TGCAGCGTTGAAGATGTGAGGGACGAGCAGTTCTTC | CSVEDVRDEQFF
TRBD2 | TRBJ2-5 | . | TRBV3-1 | TGTGCCAGCAGCCAAGACCCGGGACTAGCGGGGGAGACCCAGTACTTC | CASSQDPGLAGETQYF
. | TRBJ1-1 | . | TRBV6-6 | TGTGCCAGCAGCCCCGACTCTCCTGAAGCTTTCTTT | CASSPDSPEAFF
. | TRBJ2-5 | . | TRBV10-3 | TGTGCCATCAGTGGGACTGCATTCAAGGAGACCCAGTACTTC | CAISGTAFKETQYF
TRBD1 | TRBJ1-2 | . | TRBV27 | TGTGCCAGCAGTTTATTAGGGGGCGTAGATGGCTACACCTTC | CASSLLGGVDGYTF
. | TRBJ2-1 | few | TRBV27 | TGTGCCAGCAGTTTTAGCAACTCCTACAATGAGCAGTTCTTC | CASSFSNSYNEQFF
. | TRBJ2-3 | few | TRBV5-1 | TGCGTCAGCAGATCTACAGATACGCAGTATTTT | CVSRSTDTQYF
. | TRBJ2-4 | . | TRBV29-1 | TGCAGCGTTTCAGGGAAATTAGCCAAAAACATTCAGTACTTC | CSVSGKLAKNIQYF
. | TRBJ1-2 | . | TRBV20-1 | TGCAGTGCTAGTGTGCGGGGGGGCTATGGCTACACCTTC | CSASVRGGYGYTF
TRBD2 | TRBJ2-5 | . | TRBV5-1 | TGCGCCAGCAGTAGCGGGAGGGCTGAAAAGACCCAGTACTTC | CASSSGRAEKTQYF
. | TRBJ2-1 | few | TRBV12-5 | TGTGCTAGTGGTGGGCAAGAGCGAGAGCAGTTCTTC | CASGGQEREQFF
. | TRBJ1-2 | . | TRBV5-1 | TGCGCCAGCAGCTTGGTCCCGGGGGTCCTAAACTATGGCTACACCTTC | CASSLVPGVLNYGYTF
. | TRBJ2-1 | once | TRBV7-2 | TGTGCCAGCAGCCGGAAGGTGGCCTTGCCGGAGTGGGACTCCTACAATGAGCAGTTCTTC | CASSRKVALPEWDSYNEQFF
TRBD1 | TRBJ2-7 | . | TRBV20-1 | TGCAGTGGGCAAGGGACAGGGGGAAGCACCGAGCAGTACTTC | CSGQGTGGSTEQYF
TRBD1 | TRBJ2-7 | . | TRBV18 | TGTGCCAGCTCAAATATGGGACAGGGGCCCCTTTTCCGTCACGAGCAGTACTTC | CASSNMGQGPLFRHEQYF
. | TRBJ2-3 | . | TRBV5-1 | TGCGCCAGTGGGGCGGCGGACCGCACAGATACGCAGTATTTT | CASGAADRTDTQYF
TRBD2 | TRBJ2-5 | . | TRBV20-1 | TGCAGTTTAGGACTAGCGGGACGCAATGAGCAGTACTTC | CSLGLAGRNEQYF
. | TRBJ2-7 | few | TRBV12-3/TRBV12-4 | TGTGCCAGCAGTTTACGAGGGTTTAGCTCCTACGAGCAGTACTTC | CASSLRGFSSYEQYF